This T cell receptor (beta chain) appears in the sequencing data of a study of CD8 T cells in Susac syndrome. With random hexamers, about 0.5 to 1 ug RNA was reverse transcribed. TCRdb re-derived calls from the immunoSEQ multiplex PCR reads in MiXCR, one entry per CDR3 protein. Here the sample spans 150,000 to 200,000 distinct CDR3 sequences, just over 90% being singletons. The V and J ends lost 0 bases and 7 bases respectively, with 6 bases between them. CDR3 size: 13 residues. The sequence was collected from a human donor in good health. Sample: CD4+ T cells from PBMCs. The chain employs TRBV12-3 or TRBV12-4 and TRBJ2-2; D not certain. For the CDR3, the DNA is TGTGCCAGCAGTTTAGCCTCTCTCGGGGAGCTGTTTTTT. It translates to CASSLASLGELFF.